Each of the 29 T cell receptor beta chains below was sequenced from the same sample in a study of T cells expressing NK-cell markers. TCRdb derives one entry per CDR3 protein from the 5' RACE reads, leaving out DNA. Recorded for this sample: 550 to 700 distinct CDR3 sequences. The sequencing sample was made of blood T cells: a sorted CD56 or NKG2C T cell subset, CD4+ or CD8+ T cells, or bulk PBMC T cells (not recorded which). The origin of the receptors is a woman aged 18 to 75 in good health.

This clonotype is deemed medium-sized (0.01 to 0.1%) by its frequency. This chain uses TRBV4-3 with TRBJ2-6; TCRdb's D call, TRBD2, is unchecked because there is no DNA. Germline-derived CDR1 and CDR2 are LGHNA and YSLEER. The CDR3 totals 16 residues. This chain's CDR3 is CASSQDRGTGANVLTF.

Frequency places this clonotype as medium-sized. The chain uses TRBV29-1 and TRBJ2-2; TCRdb's assignment of TRBD1 cannot be checked, as there is no DNA. CDR3 length: 14 residues. Germline CDR1 reads SQVTM; CDR2 reads ANQGSEA. CDR3 residues: CSGKEGYDTGELFF.

In terms of frequency, this clonotype is medium-sized (0.01 to 0.1%). The CDR3: CASSPTGGTGGYEQYF. The V and J genes are TRBV4-2 and TRBJ2-7; no DNA is available, so the TRBD1 call from TCRdb remains unchecked. Germline V gene sequence: CDR1 LGHNA, CDR2 YNFKEQ. This CDR3 is 16 amino acids long.

The chain is built from TRBV4-2 and TRBJ2-1; without DNA, the TCRdb call of TRBD1 cannot be checked. The length of the CDR3 is 16 residues. In germline, CDR1 is LGHNA, CDR2 YNFKEQ. The CDR3 sequence is CASSQDSAGAYNEQFF.

By frequency, this clonotype registers medium-sized (0.01 to 0.1%). The rearrangement links TRBV6-4 to TRBJ2-6; TCRdb designates TRBD1, a call that cannot be tested without DNA. From germline, CDR1 is MRHNA and CDR2 SNTAGT. CDR3 length: 17 residues. The CDR3 reads CASSDSGQGTGANVLTF.

Considering frequency, this clonotype is medium-sized. The CDR3 sequence is CASSQSSDSSYEQYF. V and J are TRBV4-2 and TRBJ2-7; TCRdb selects TRBD1, and the lack of DNA leaves this call unchecked. This CDR3 has 15 residues. Germline V gives CDR1 LGHNA, CDR2 YNFKEQ.

This clonotype shows up as medium-sized by frequency. The rearrangement uses TRBV5-1 and TRBJ2-7; with no DNA, the TCRdb D assignment of TRBD1 cannot be verified. CDR3 length: 15 residues. Germline lookup yields CDR1 SGHRS and CDR2 YFSETQ. Here the CDR3 reads CASSLAGTGTYEQYF.

Frequency places this clonotype as large. The V gene is TRBV6-4, the J gene TRBJ2-1; the D call from TCRdb, TRBD2, cannot be confirmed without DNA. The V gene's germline CDR1 is MRHNA and CDR2 SNTAGT. The CDR3 runs 15 residues. CDR3 loop: CASSEREDSYNEQFF.

By frequency, this clonotype registers large (0.1 to 1%). This chain joins TRBV25-1 and TRBJ1-1; TCRdb picks TRBD1, but there is no DNA to check that call. This CDR3 is built from 17 residues. Germline V gene sequence: CDR1 MGHDK, CDR2 SYGVNS. The CDR3 sequence: CASSEPTIDRDGAGAFF.

Frequency places this clonotype as medium-sized. The rearrangement links TRBV6-4 to TRBJ2-3; TCRdb calls TRBD2, which cannot be checked without DNA. The CDR3 extends over 15 amino acids. The germline V gene has CDR1 MRHNA and CDR2 SNTAGT. CDR3 region: CASSDVAGGQDTQYF.

The chain joins TRBV6-5 to TRBJ2-3; TCRdb's D call, TRBD1, is unchecked because there is no DNA. CDR1 and CDR2 (germline): MNHEY, SVGAGI. This CDR3 has 14 amino acids. CDR3 in amino acids: CASSYGGESDTQYF.

This clonotype is medium-sized by frequency. The rearrangement links TRBV20-1 to TRBJ2-7; TCRdb proposes TRBD1, but this gene call is untestable without DNA. Germline V gene data show CDR1 as DFQATT and CDR2 as SNEGSKA (reference sequence). The CDR3 has 14 amino acids. This chain's CDR3 is CSVSPGDRSYEQYF.

The chain links TRBV28 to TRBJ2-7; TCRdb returns TRBD1, unconfirmable since there is no DNA. This CDR3 has 14 amino acids. Per germline, CDR1 MDHEN and CDR2 SYDVKM. CDR3 region: CASSWPGQSYEQYF.

Its frequency marks this clonotype as medium-sized. The V call is TRBV6-4, the J call TRBJ2-2; TCRdb's D call of TRBD2 is untestable without DNA. Per germline, CDR1 MRHNA and CDR2 SNTAGT. The CDR3 is 13 residues long. CDR3: CASSATPTGELFF.

This clonotype is identified as large (0.1 to 1%) from frequency. The V call is TRBV29-1, the J call TRBJ2-3; TCRdb's D gene call, TRBD2, goes unchecked for lack of DNA. Per germline, CDR1 SQVTM and CDR2 ANQGSEA. The CDR3 has 18 amino acids. Here the CDR3 reads CSVAATTWTSGGQDTQYF.

By frequency, this clonotype registers large (0.1 to 1%). This chain connects TRBV4-2 to TRBJ2-6. Germline assignment: CDR1 LGHNA and CDR2 YNFKEQ. The length of the CDR3 is 15 residues. The CDR3 sequence: CASSQDNSGANVLTF.

Frequency places this clonotype as large. J is TRBJ2-3 and V is TRBV19. Per the germline V gene, CDR1 is LNHDA and CDR2 is SQIVND (reference sequence). The CDR3 is 14 amino acids. The CDR3 is CASKGWEATDTQYF.

This rearrangement joins TRBV6-4 to TRBJ2-1; TCRdb outputs TRBD2, but without DNA this stays unchecked. This CDR3 has 14 amino acids. Germline CDR1 MRHNA, CDR2 SNTAGT. CDR3 in amino acids: CASQLAGGEDEQFF.

The rearrangement links TRBV19 to TRBJ1-3. The CDR3 runs to 14 residues. Germline loops: CDR1 LNHDA, CDR2 SQIVND (reference sequence). The chain's CDR3 is CASRGLSSGNTIYF.

The chain employs TRBV6-1 and TRBJ2-1; the TCRdb D gene call, TRBD1, has no DNA to confirm it. The CDR3 has 16 amino acids. Germline lookup yields CDR1 MNHNS and CDR2 SASEGT. The CDR3 here is CASSEEGGGPNNEQFF.

In terms of frequency, this clonotype is large. This chain uses TRBV5-4 with TRBJ1-6; the TRBD1 assignment by TCRdb is unverifiable without DNA. The CDR3 covers 15 residues. In germline, CDR1 is SGHNT, CDR2 YYREEE (reference sequence). The CDR3 loop is CASSYGTYQGSPLHF.

According to its frequency, this clonotype is medium-sized. The chain has TRBV20-1 and TRBJ2-5; TCRdb designates TRBD1, a call that cannot be tested without DNA. This CDR3 has 14 residues. Germline V gives CDR1 DFQATT, CDR2 SNEGSKA (reference sequence). The CDR3 loop is CSARSGTEQETQYF.

V and J are TRBV6-4 and TRBJ2-2; TCRdb's D gene call, TRBD2, goes unchecked for lack of DNA. The CDR3 has 15 residues. From germline, CDR1 is MRHNA and CDR2 SNTAGT. The CDR3 is CASSRSGLDTGELFF.

This clonotype registers medium-sized (0.01 to 0.1%) by frequency. The CDR3 reads CASSQDGQRTAPLHF. The chain is built from TRBV4-2 and TRBJ1-6; absent DNA, TCRdb's TRBD1 call cannot be checked. The V gene's germline CDR1 is LGHNA and CDR2 YNFKEQ. The CDR3 length is 15 residues.

This clonotype ranks as medium-sized in terms of frequency. The chain recombines TRBV20-1 with TRBJ2-3; TCRdb calls TRBD2, which cannot be checked without DNA. This CDR3 comprises 18 residues. Looked up from germline, CDR1 is DFQATT and CDR2 is SNEGSKA (reference sequence). The CDR3 loop is CSARGAGLAGGPGDTQYF.

This clonotype is called large (0.1 to 1%) based on its frequency. CDR3: CASSLLTDQETQYF. This chain uses TRBV28 with TRBJ2-5; TCRdb names TRBD1, which stays unverified in the absence of DNA. CDR3 length: 14 amino acids. Germline V lookup: CDR1 MDHEN, CDR2 SYDVKM.

This clonotype registers medium-sized by frequency. The rearrangement joins TRBV6-1 to TRBJ1-4; without DNA, the TCRdb call of TRBD1 cannot be checked. Germline-derived CDR1 and CDR2 are MNHNS and SASEGT. The CDR3 has 15 residues. CDR3 in amino acids: CASSERTGSFEKLFF.

This clonotype is deemed medium-sized by its frequency. The genes are TRBV18 and TRBJ2-1. There are 14 residues in the CDR3. Germline V lookup: CDR1 KGHSH, CDR2 LQKENI. The CDR3 here is CASSPVRPHNEQFF.

This clonotype registers medium-sized by frequency. V and J are TRBV6-4 and TRBJ2-6; TCRdb outputs TRBD1, but without DNA this stays unchecked. The CDR3 sequence is 16 residues long. Germline CDR1 is MRHNA and CDR2 is SNTAGT. The CDR3 is CASSVDGGGGANVLTF.